The following is a TCR beta chain sequence with its context. Repertoires were generated with immunoSEQ multiplex PCR, while TCRdb's copy carries only in-frame clones and drops some. The sample includes 200,000 to 250,000 clones, around nine tenths seen only once; the top ten take 2.5% to 3%. The CDR3 sequence is 14 residues long. Trimming took off 6 bases at V and 2 bases at J, with 11 bases between the two ends. Germline lookup yields CDR1 MDHEN and CDR2 SYDVKM. This entry is derived from a study of blood T cell repertoires in COVID-19. Turning to the study itself: Some COVID-19 samples were acute and others convalescent; all came from the United States, Italy and Spain. From T cells, B-cell-depleted T cells, or PBMCs came the material, which was cDNA or gDNA.

The sequence derives from a woman aged 60-70 years with acute or convalescent COVID-19. This chain uses TRBV28 with TRBJ2-4; tentatively, D is TRBD1 (6 bases). Material: peripheral blood. This chain's CDR3 is CASRTGLSKNIQYF. In nucleotides, the CDR3 is TGTGCCAGCAGAACAGGGTTATCCAAAAACATTCAGTACTTC.